Shown below are 25 T cell receptor beta chains from a single sample sequenced in a study of T cell responses to AZD1222 COVID-19 vaccine (dated by TCRdb to the early 2020s). Interpreted using the paper, the time point label stands for: baseline before first vaccination. The library was made by the immunoSEQ multiplex PCR assay. What TCRdb holds here is the immuneACCESS table cut down to in-frame rearrangements. Part of the clones is not present; checked against another copy, under half of the missing clones reflect an unresolved V gene, and the others are unexplained. For this sample there are approximately 74,000 clones; roughly 89% appear just once. The top ten clonotypes cover less than 3% of the sample. The sequenced sample was peripheral blood, obtained on day 0 of AZD1222 vaccination. These TCRs come from an adult in good health.

The V and J genes are TRBV5-1 and TRBJ2-7; D is unclear. Looked up from germline, CDR1 is SGHRS and CDR2 is YFSETQ. V was trimmed by 0 bases and J by 6 bases, leaving 7 bases between them. The CDR3 runs to 12 residues. CDR3 amino acids: CASSLARSEQYF. The DNA for the CDR3 is TGCGCCAGCAGCTTGGCCCGGTCCGAGCAGTACTTC.

The chain links TRBV19 to TRBJ2-4; 7 nucleotides line up with TRBD1. The V gene's germline CDR1 is LNHDA and CDR2 SQIVND (reference sequence). V lost 3 bases, J lost 2 bases, and 7 bases stayed unmatched. The CDR3 is 16 amino acids. The CDR3 nucleotides are TGTGCCAGTAGTATGGAACAGGGGAGAACCAAAAACATTCAGTACTTC. Its translation: CASSMEQGRTKNIQYF. The entire variable domain, with the rest obtained from reference TRBV19 and TRBJ2-4, is as follows: DGGITQSPKYLFRKEGQNVTLSCEQNLNHDAMYWYRQDPGQGLRLIYYSQIVNDFQKGDIAEGYSVSREKKESFPLTVTSAQKNPTAFYLCASSMEQGRTKNIQYFGAGTRLSVL.

This clone is a singleton in its sample. This chain connects TRBV27 to TRBJ1-2, with D unclear. V was clipped by 6 bases and J by 1 base, with 12 bases between them. CDR3 size: 14 residues. Germline V gene data show CDR1 as MNHEY and CDR2 as SMNVEV (reference sequence). The CDR3 coding sequence is TGTGCCAGCAGCAATGCTCCCAGTAACTATGGCTACACCTTC. It is translated as CASSNAPSNYGYTF.

V is TRBV9 and J is TRBJ2-6; D ambiguous. This CDR3 comprises 14 residues. Trimming shortened V by 4 bases and J by 0 bases, and 5 bases separated the two germline ends. CDR1 is SGDLS and CDR2 is YYNGEE in the germline V gene. The CDR3 sequence: CASSTASGANVLTF. In DNA form, the CDR3 reads TGTGCCAGCAGCACAGCCTCTGGGGCCAACGTCCTGACTTTC.

The chain recombines TRBV3-1 (or the pseudogene TRBV3-2) with TRBJ2-2; possibly TRBD1 or TRBD2 for D (5 bases each). CDR3 length equals 14 residues. V was pared by 2 bases and J by 6 bases, with 10 bases between. Germline CDR1 reads LGHDT; CDR2 reads YNNKEL (reference sequence). The CDR3 loop is CASSQPGRAGELFF. CDR3 bases: TGTGCCAGCAGCCAACCAGGGCGGGCCGGGGAGCTGTTTTTT.

As regards this clone: One junction end does not reproduce the germline sequence, and a read error may be involved. The V and J genes are TRBV19 and TRBJ1-1; D is uncertain. Germline lookup yields CDR1 LNHDA and CDR2 SQIVND (reference sequence). The CDR3 loop spans 14 amino acids. The CDR3 region has the DNA TGTGCCAGTAGCATAGAAACCATGAACACTGAAGCTTTCTTT. Protein product: CASSIETMNTEAFF.

This clone was observed once. The V call is TRBV7-7, the J call TRBJ2-3; weak D call: TRBD2 (6 bases). The V gene lost 1 base and the J gene lost 1 base, with 12 bases spanning the gap. Germline CDR1 SSHAT, CDR2 FNYEAQ (reference sequence). The CDR3 length is 16 residues. The CDR3 sequence is CASSLGVEGGTDTQYF. The CDR3 bases are TGTGCCAGCAGCTTAGGCGTGGAGGGCGGCACAGATACGCAGTATTTT.

The chain carries TRBV9 and TRBJ1-2; 7 nucleotides match TRBD1. This CDR3 has 14 residues. The junction had 6 bases not matched to a gene; V was cut back by 3 bases and J by 4 bases. Per germline, CDR1 SGDLS and CDR2 YYNGEE. The CDR3 DNA reads TGTGCCAGCAGCGACGTACAGGGGAGCTATGGCTACACCTTC. Translating gives CASSDVQGSYGYTF.

This chain's CDR3 is CASSEQSSYNSPLHF. CDR3 sequence (DNA): TGTGCCAGCAGTGAGCAGAGCTCCTATAATTCACCCCTCCACTTT. This chain uses TRBV6-1 with TRBJ1-6; D gene uncertain. Trimming took off 3 bases at V and 0 bases at J, with 6 bases between the two ends. Germline-derived CDR1 and CDR2 are MNHNS and SASEGT. CDR3 length: 15 residues.

This chain joins TRBV27 and TRBJ2-2, with D maybe TRBD2 (6 bases). There are 15 residues in the CDR3. V gave up 6 bases and J gave up 2 bases, with 13 bases separating them. Germline values: CDR1 MNHEY, CDR2 SMNVEV (reference sequence). CDR3 coding DNA: TGTGCCAGCAGGCCTCATAGCGGAAACACCGGGGAGCTGTTTTTT. It translates to CASRPHSGNTGELFF.

The chain uses TRBV10-3 and TRBJ1-4; a possible D gene is TRBD1 (6 bases). Per germline, CDR1 ENHRY and CDR2 SYGVKD. V lost 4 bases to trimming and J lost 5 bases, with 8 bases between them. The CDR3 covers 13 residues. The CDR3, as DNA: TGTGCCATCAGTGGACAGGAGAATGAAAAACTGTTTTTT. Protein: CAISGQENEKLFF.

This chain joins TRBV15 and TRBJ2-7, with a tentative D call TRBD1 (6 bases). This CDR3 has 15 residues. V lost 1 base and J lost 1, with 11 bases in between. Germline CDR1 is LNHNV and CDR2 is YYDKDF (reference sequence). CDR3 region: CATSRAQGVSYEQYF. CDR3 in DNA: TGTGCCACCAGCAGAGCACAGGGAGTATCCTACGAGCAGTACTTC.

This rearrangement joins TRBV9 to TRBJ1-1; the match to TRBD1 covers 8 bases. The ends lost 4 bases at V and 0 bases at J; junction bases unmatched: 5. The CDR3 is made up of 15 amino acids. Germline loops: CDR1 SGDLS, CDR2 YYNGEE. For the CDR3, the DNA is TGTGCCAGCAGCCCCCGACAGGGGTTGAACACTGAAGCTTTCTTT. Amino acids: CASSPRQGLNTEAFF. The full variable domain, its missing parts supplied by reference TRBV9 and TRBJ1-1, is DSGVTQTPKHLITATGQRVTLRCSPRSGDLSVYWYQQSLDQGLQFLIQYYNGEERAKGNILERFSAQQFPDLHSELNLSSLELGDSALYFCASSPRQGLNTEAFFGQGTRLTVV.

The sample holds one count of this clone. The V call is TRBV9, the J call TRBJ2-1; D is perhaps TRBD2 (5 bases). The CDR3 runs 14 residues. The germline V and J ends were trimmed by 4 bases and 0 bases, with 8 bases remaining between them. Germline CDR1 SGDLS, CDR2 YYNGEE. The CDR3 region is CASSPGSSYNEQFF. The CDR3 coding sequence is TGTGCCAGCAGCCCGGGAAGCTCCTACAATGAGCAGTTCTTC.

This chain connects TRBV11-2 to TRBJ1-1, with D unresolved. Looked up from germline, CDR1 is SGHAT and CDR2 is FQNNGV. V lost 5 bases and J lost 9, with 16 bases in between. This CDR3 is built from 13 residues. The CDR3 loop is CASSVHWNGKAFF. The CDR3 nucleotides read TGTGCCAGCAGCGTCCACTGGAACGGGAAAGCTTTCTTT.

J is TRBJ2-7 and V is TRBV30; possibly TRBD1 for D (6 bases). This CDR3 is 17 amino acids long. Germline assignment: CDR1 GTSNPN and CDR2 SVGIG (reference sequence). V gave up 3 bases and J gave up 3 bases, with 24 bases separating them. CDR3 sequence reads: CAWSFGYLRTDVYEQYF. Here the CDR3 DNA reads TGTGCCTGGAGCTTCGGGTATCTAAGGACAGATGTCTACGAGCAGTACTTC.

The genes are TRBV5-5 and TRBJ2-7; TRBD2 might be the D (6 bases). The CDR3 has 16 residues. Trimming shortened V by 0 bases and J by 3 bases, and 16 bases separated the two germline ends. The germline V gene has CDR1 SGHKS and CDR2 YYEKEE (reference sequence). The CDR3 nucleotides are TGTGCCAGCAGCTTGGAGACGGCGGGGAGGTACTACGAGCAGTACTTC. This encodes CASSLETAGRYYEQYF.

The CDR3 DNA is TGTGCCAGCAGTGAAGTAGCGGGGGAACCGGGAGATACGCAGTATTTT. It is translated as CASSEVAGEPGDTQYF. The chain is built from TRBV6-4 and TRBJ2-3; 9 nucleotides align to TRBD2. V shed 3 bases, J shed 5 bases, and the junction held 9 bases outside the gene matches. The V gene's germline CDR1 is MRHNA and CDR2 SNTAGT. This CDR3 is built from 16 residues.

The chain has TRBV7-9 and TRBJ2-3; 16 nucleotides agree with TRBD2. The V gene end was trimmed by 4 bases and the J gene end by 6 bases; junction bases not matched to a gene: 13. Germline V CDR1 and CDR2: SEHNR, FQNEAQ (reference sequence). The CDR3 is 19 residues long. The CDR3 DNA is TGTGCCAGCAGCTATCCGGGACTAGCGGGAGGGGAGTTCCCGGATACGCAGTATTTT. Translated, it gives CASSYPGLAGGEFPDTQYF.

The V gene is TRBV9, the J gene TRBJ2-1, with D possibly being TRBD1 or TRBD2 (5 bases each). The V end was cut by 0 bases, the J end by 8 bases, with 18 bases between. CDR1 is SGDLS and CDR2 is YYNGEE in the germline V gene. The CDR3 loop spans 16 amino acids. CDR3 nucleotides: TGTGCCAGCAGCGTAGATGGTGCAGGGAGCTGGGATGAGCAGTTCTTC. Translated, it gives CASSVDGAGSWDEQFF.

The chain links TRBV15 to TRBJ2-5; D not certain. CDR3 length: 13 residues. V was pared by 0 bases and J by 8 bases, with 10 bases between. Per the germline V gene, CDR1 is LNHNV and CDR2 is YYDKDF (reference sequence). CDR3 protein: CATSRDPTSTQYF. The CDR3 bases are TGTGCCACCAGCAGAGATCCCACAAGTACCCAGTACTTC.

The J gene is TRBJ2-1, the V gene TRBV11-3; 15 bases map to TRBD2. There are 15 residues in the CDR3. Germline values: CDR1 SGHNT, CDR2 YENEEA. Trimming at V came to 4 bases and at J to 8 bases, leaving 3 bases not matched to a gene. The CDR3 nucleotides are TGTGCCAGCAGCTCTGGACTAGCGGGAGGGGATGAGCAGTTCTTC. It is translated as CASSSGLAGGDEQFF.

The chain joins TRBV9 to TRBJ2-5; D may match TRBD1 or TRBD2 (5 bases each). V was cut by 3 bases and J by 0 bases, with 12 bases left in between. CDR3 length: 15 residues. The germline CDR1 and CDR2 sequences are SGDLS and YYNGEE. Here the CDR3 reads CASSAGTQYQETQYF. The CDR3 coding sequence is TGTGCCAGCAGCGCCGGGACCCAGTACCAAGAGACCCAGTACTTC.

The V gene is TRBV7-8, the J gene TRBJ2-2; 7 bases match TRBD1. J lost 2 bases, V lost 4 bases, and 16 bases had no gene match. Germline CDR1 is SGHVS and CDR2 is FQNEAQ. The CDR3 has 19 residues. The CDR3 DNA sequence: TGTGCCAGCAGCTCCAAAATAACAGGGGAAGCGGAAAACACCGGGGAGCTGTTTTTT. It codes for CASSSKITGEAENTGELFF. Full variable domain (remainder filled in from reference TRBV7-8 and TRBJ2-2): GAGVSQSPRYKVAKRGQDVALRCDPISGHVSLFWYQQALGQGPEFLTYFQNEAQLDKSGLPSDRFFAERPEGSVSTLKIQRTQQEDSAVYLCASSSKITGEAENTGELFFGEGSRLTVL.

The chain is built from TRBV7-9 and TRBJ2-7, with D possibly being TRBD2 (5 bases). The CDR3 loop spans 16 amino acids. Germline loops: CDR1 SEHNR, CDR2 FQNEAQ (reference sequence). The ends were cut back, 1 base at V and 5 bases at J, with 18 bases in the middle. CDR3 coding DNA: TGTGCCAGCAGCTTAGTACAGCTAGCCGCCCGAGACGAGCAGTACTTC. This codes for CASSLVQLAARDEQYF.